The T cell receptor (beta chain) described here comes from a study of blood T cell repertoires in COVID-19. The wider study: The cDNA or gDNA used as material had been derived from T cells, B-cell-depleted T cells, or PBMCs.

The CDR3 loop spans 14 amino acids. V shed 4 bases and J shed 3 bases, with 14 bases lying between them. Germline lookup yields CDR1 SGHRS and CDR2 YFSETQ. Profiling relied on immunoSEQ multiplex PCR, and the TCRdb table lists in-frame clones only, not all of them. In the table there are around 200,000 clones, approximately 86% of which are singletons. Up to 2 weeks before entering the study, exposed participants had met a COVID-19 case. The V and J genes are TRBV5-1 and TRBJ2-7, with D possibly being TRBD1 (6 bases). The source is a woman aged 25 to 39 who had been exposed to COVID-19. The sequenced material came from PBMCs or T cells enriched from blood (not recorded which). CDR3 bases: TGCGCCAGCAGCGGCAGGGGCCAAAACTACGAGCAGTACTTC. Its protein product is CASSGRGQNYEQYF.